One sample yielded the 14 T cell receptor beta chains listed below, sequenced in a study of CD8 T cells in ankylosing spondylitis. TCRdb re-called the 5' RACE reads with MiXCR, one entry per CDR3 protein. The sample lists about 240,000 distinct CDR3 sequences, roughly a tenth occurring once. Sequencing was done on a sample of blood, either unsorted or a sorted T cell fraction (not recorded which). These receptors were obtained from a male donor with ankylosing spondylitis or in good health (not recorded which).

The J gene is TRBJ2-6, the V gene TRBV7-2; unclear D gene. The CDR3 contains 16 residues. Germline V gene lookup returns CDR1 SGHTA and CDR2 FQGNSA. With 2 bases removed from V and 4 bases from J, the gap between germline ends came to 12 bases. The CDR3 loop is CASSLQPSGGANVLTF. The CDR3 DNA sequence: TGTGCCAGCAGCTTACAACCCTCCGGAGGGGCCAACGTCCTGACTTTC.

This clonotype occurred many times. The chain uses TRBV20-1 and TRBJ1-1; D gene unclear. The CDR3 runs to 14 residues. V lost 6 bases and J 0 bases, leaving 14 bases between the germline ends. Per germline, CDR1 DFQATT and CDR2 SNEGSKA (reference sequence). The CDR3 sequence is CSAFRDGMNTEAFF. The CDR3 DNA reads TGCAGTGCGTTTCGCGATGGCATGAACACTGAAGCTTTCTTT.

In this sample, this clonotype turned up a few times. This chain uses TRBV5-1 with TRBJ1-4, with D perhaps TRBD1 (6 bases). The CDR3 loop spans 16 amino acids. The V end lost 4 bases, the J end lost 8 bases, and 21 bases lay between the germline ends. The germline V gene has CDR1 SGHRS and CDR2 YFSETQ. The CDR3 region is CASSPDPGGLGEKLFF. Written as DNA, the CDR3 is TGCGCCAGCAGCCCGGACCCTGGGGGGCTCGGCGAAAAACTGTTTTTT. Full variable domain (rest looked up from reference TRBV5-1 and TRBJ1-4): KAGVTQTPRYLIKTRGQQVTLSCSPISGHRSVSWYQQTPGQGLQFLFEYFSETQRNKGNFPGRFSGRQFSNSRSEMNVSTLELGDSALYLCASSPDPGGLGEKLFFGSGTQLSVL.

This clonotype has only a few counts. This chain connects TRBV19 to TRBJ1-2; D remains ambiguous. V dropped 1 base and J dropped 1 base, with 10 bases sitting between them. The CDR3 is 15 amino acids. The germline V gene encodes CDR1 LNHDA and CDR2 SQIVND (reference sequence). The CDR3 nucleotides are TGTGCCAGTAGTATAGCTCAACCAAATAACTATGGCTACACCTTC. As protein: CASSIAQPNNYGYTF.

There are many counts of this clonotype. The chain couples TRBV15 to TRBJ2-5; possible D gene TRBD1, 5 bases. Germline V gene lookup returns CDR1 LNHNV and CDR2 YYDKDF (reference sequence). This CDR3 spans 15 amino acids. The ends were cut back, 0 bases at V and 0 bases at J, with 8 bases in the middle. The CDR3 DNA reads TGTGCCACCAGCAGAGATGGGGCTTACCAAGAGACCCAGTACTTC. Its translation is CATSRDGAYQETQYF.

The J gene is TRBJ2-5, the V gene TRBV12-3 or TRBV12-4; 9 bases fit TRBD2. The CDR3 has 16 amino acids. Unmatched junction bases numbered 9, after V lost 2 bases and J lost 5 bases. CDR3 in amino acids: CASSLSGSGSYETQYF. CDR3 sequence (DNA): TGTGCCAGCAGTTTAAGCGGTAGCGGGAGCTATGAGACCCAGTACTTC.

The sample holds many counts of this clonotype. The junction departs from the called germline gene at one end, perhaps through a read error. Here the CDR3 reads CASSSPSGLARGTNTQYF. CDR3 bases: TGTGCCAGCAGTTCCCCGTCGGGACTAGCTAGGGGCACAAATACGCAGTATTTT. The gene calls are TRBV6-5 and TRBJ2-3; TRBD2 matches 9 bases. This CDR3 region has 18 residues. The germline CDR1 and CDR2 sequences are MNHEY and SVGAGI.

This clonotype has ten or more counts. This rearrangement joins TRBV20-1 to TRBJ2-1; D is unresolved. Germline CDR1 and CDR2: DFQATT and SNEGSKA (reference sequence). This CDR3 has 13 amino acids. The germline V and J ends were trimmed by 1 base and 3 bases, with 7 bases remaining between them. CDR3 nucleotide sequence: TGCAGTGCTAGAGTGGGAATCTACAATGAGCAGTTCTTC. Residues: CSARVGIYNEQFF.

This clonotype showed up just a few times. This chain joins TRBV29-1 and TRBJ2-7; 8 positions agree with TRBD1. This CDR3 has 13 amino acids. V gave up 7 bases and J gave up 4 bases; unmatched junction bases: 9. CDR1 and CDR2 (germline): SQVTM, ANQGSEA. CDR3 sequence reads: CSDGWQGAYEQYF. The CDR3 DNA reads TGCAGCGACGGTTGGCAGGGGGCATACGAGCAGTACTTC.

The CDR3 sequence is CAWSPYRGGEQYF. In DNA form, the CDR3 reads TGTGCCTGGTCCCCCTACAGGGGTGGCGAGCAGTACTTC. This chain joins TRBV30 and TRBJ2-7; 7 bases are a match to TRBD1. This CDR3 region has 13 residues. Looked up from germline, CDR1 is GTSNPN and CDR2 is SVGIG (reference sequence). J gave up 6 bases and V 5 bases, and 10 bases lay outside the gene matches.

This clonotype has only a few counts. The rearrangement links TRBV29-1 to TRBJ2-4; D unresolved. Trimming removed 0 bases from V and 0 bases from J, with 6 bases in between. Germline loops: CDR1 SQVTM, CDR2 ANQGSEA. This CDR3 region has 14 residues. CDR3 sequence: CSVEDLLAKNIQYF. The CDR3 DNA sequence: TGCAGCGTTGAAGATCTCTTAGCCAAAAACATTCAGTACTTC.

This clonotype was seen more than once but under ten times. The J gene is TRBJ1-1, the V gene TRBV7-2; the D gene is possibly TRBD1 (6 bases). Deletions cut 5 bases from V and 6 bases from J, with 19 bases between. Germline CDR1 is SGHTA and CDR2 is FQGNSA. The CDR3 runs 15 residues. CDR3 nucleotides: TGTGCCAGCAGCCTATCCCCGGGACAAGGGCCTGAAGCTTTCTTT. It translates to CASSLSPGQGPEAFF. Supplemented by reference TRBV7-2 and TRBJ1-1, the full variable domain reads GAGVSQSPSNKVTEKGKDVELRCDPISGHTALYWYRQSLGQGLEFLIYFQGNSAPDKSGLPSDRFSAERTGGSVSTLTIQRTQQEDSAVYLCASSLSPGQGPEAFFGQGTRLTVV.

Regarding this clonotype: Since a much larger clone is just one base distant, this may be a read error. V usage is TRBV7-6 and J usage is TRBJ2-1; 7 bases are shared with TRBD1. Per the germline V gene, CDR1 is SGHVS and CDR2 is FNYEAQ. The CDR3 consists of 15 residues. The CDR3 DNA reads TGTGCCAGCAGCTTAGGAGGGGGCAGGGGTGATGAGAAGTTCTTC. Translation gives CASSLGGGRGDEKFF.

In this sample, this clonotype turned up many times. The chain is built from TRBV6-1 and TRBJ1-6; D unclear. The CDR3 has 13 residues. The ends were cut back, 6 bases at V and 7 bases at J, with 10 bases in the middle. Germline CDR1 is MNHNS and CDR2 is SASEGT. CDR3 in amino acids: CASREVSNSPLHF. The CDR3 coding sequence is TGTGCCAGCAGGGAGGTGTCGAATTCACCCCTCCACTTT.